The 27 T cell receptor beta chains in this list originate from one sample, sequenced in a study of memory CD4+ T cells and cytomegalovirus serostatus (dated by TCRdb to the late 2010s). Libraries were prepared through the immunoSEQ multiplex PCR assay. Sourced from immuneACCESS, this table was stored by TCRdb with only in-frame sequences that have V and J called. A share of the clones is absent; for the studies checked, an unresolved V gene accounts for under half, and the remainder has no known explanation. This sample has around 50,000 clones in its table, and under 80% of those were observed once. About 0.7% of the sample is held by the ten biggest clonotypes. Single viable CD3+CD4+CD8-CD45RO+ cells were sorted as memory CD4+ T cells on a FACSAria II. What was sequenced was memory CD4+ T cells from blood. These receptor sequences come from an adult in good health and CMV-seronegative.

The rearrangement links TRBV30 to TRBJ1-4, with 7 bases aligning to TRBD1. The CDR3 extends over 15 amino acids. V was pared by 3 bases and J by 0 bases, with 4 bases of the junction left unmatched. CDR1 is GTSNPN and CDR2 is SVGIG in the germline V gene (reference sequence). The CDR3 loop is CAWSAGGTTNEKLFF. The CDR3, as DNA: TGTGCCTGGAGCGCAGGGGGGACAACTAATGAAAAACTGTTTTTT.

This chain uses TRBV19 with TRBJ2-2, with D perhaps TRBD2 (6 bases). Germline loops: CDR1 LNHDA, CDR2 SQIVND (reference sequence). The germline V and J ends were trimmed by 5 bases and 6 bases, with 16 bases remaining between them. This CDR3 is built from 15 residues. The CDR3 spells CASSREGPGAGELFF. Here the CDR3 DNA reads TGTGCCAGTAGTCGAGAGGGGCCGGGGGCCGGGGAGCTGTTTTTT.

The V gene is TRBV4-1, the J gene TRBJ2-6; D is unresolved. The CDR3 has 16 residues. V was clipped by 0 bases and J by 1 base, with 7 bases between them. The germline gives CDR1 MGHRA, CDR2 YSYEKL. CDR3 sequence: CASSQDLTSGANVLTF. The CDR3 nucleotides read TGCGCCAGCAGCCAAGACCTGACTTCTGGGGCCAACGTCCTGACTTTC.

V gene TRBV4-1 combines with J gene TRBJ1-3, with D possibly TRBD1 on 5 matching bases. Germline V gene sequence: CDR1 MGHRA, CDR2 YSYEKL. The ends were cut back, 3 bases at V and 6 bases at J, with 21 bases in the middle. This CDR3 region has 17 residues. CDR3 residues: CASSQMSPGTLPNTIYF. The CDR3 DNA follows: TGCGCCAGCAGCCAGATGAGTCCCGGGACCCTTCCAAACACCATATATTTT.

The CDR3: CASSLQARNYEQYF. CDR3 sequence (DNA): TGTGCCAGCAGTTTGCAGGCTAGGAACTACGAGCAGTACTTC. The chain recombines TRBV28 with TRBJ2-7; the D is unclear. CDR3 size: 14 residues. The germline V gene encodes CDR1 MDHEN and CDR2 SYDVKM. V was pared by 3 bases and J by 3 bases, with 12 bases between.

The V and J genes are TRBV9 and TRBJ2-7; 8 bases fit TRBD1. CDR3 size: 13 residues. The J segment lost 5 bases and the V segment lost 3 bases, leaving 4 bases of the junction unmatched. Per germline, CDR1 SGDLS and CDR2 YYNGEE. CDR3 sequence: CASSARTGNEQYF. The CDR3 DNA is TGTGCCAGCAGCGCACGGACAGGGAACGAGCAGTACTTC.

The chain is built from TRBV7-9 and TRBJ2-3; D may be TRBD1 (6 bases). Germline V gene data show CDR1 as SEHNR and CDR2 as FQNEAQ (reference sequence). Trimming took off 4 bases at V and 0 bases at J, with 14 bases between the two ends. This CDR3 has 16 amino acids. CDR3 nucleotide sequence: TGTGCCAGCAGCTCGCTGGCAGGGGAGAGCACAGATACGCAGTATTTT. This translates into CASSSLAGESTDTQYF.

This clone has just one count. The V and J genes are TRBV5-4 and TRBJ2-1, with TRBD1 as a possible D gene (5 bases). CDR1 is SGHNT, CDR2 YYREEE, per germline (reference sequence). The CDR3 length is 15 residues. The V end lost 4 bases, the J end lost 0 bases, and 11 bases lay between the germline ends. CDR3 protein: CASSLRQISYNEQFF. The CDR3 DNA is TGTGCCAGCAGCCTCCGACAGATCTCCTACAATGAGCAGTTCTTC.

This chain uses TRBV10-3 with TRBJ2-3; TRBD2 matches at 8 bases. The CDR3 has 17 residues. The V and J ends lost 8 bases and 4 bases, in that order; junction bases with no gene match: 17. Germline V gene sequence: CDR1 ENHRY, CDR2 SYGVKD. The CDR3 protein is CAIYSPGRAGVADTQYF. CDR3 nucleotide sequence: TGTGCCATCTATTCGCCGGGGAGAGCGGGAGTAGCAGATACGCAGTATTTT.

The chain employs TRBV18 and TRBJ2-3; TRBD1 agrees at 7 bases. J lost 5 bases, V lost 4 bases, and 3 bases had no gene match. This CDR3 is 13 amino acids long. Germline loops: CDR1 KGHSH, CDR2 LQKENI. The CDR3 is CASSLGQEDTQYF. The CDR3 DNA sequence: TGTGCCAGCTCACTCGGACAGGAAGATACGCAGTATTTT.

This clone was seen once. Other nucleotide sequences from this sample produce the same CDR3. V and J are TRBV9 and TRBJ1-3; D call uncertain. Germline lookup yields CDR1 SGDLS and CDR2 YYNGEE. The CDR3 consists of 14 residues. With 1 base removed from V and 0 bases from J, the gap between germline ends came to 5 bases. CDR3 loop: CASSVTDSGNTIYF. CDR3 nucleotide sequence: TGTGCCAGCAGCGTAACGGACTCTGGAAACACCATATATTTT.

The rearrangement joins TRBV28 to TRBJ2-7, with 10 positions matching TRBD1. J gave up 4 bases and V 6 bases, and 12 bases lay outside the gene matches. Germline assignment: CDR1 MDHEN and CDR2 SYDVKM. CDR3 size: 16 residues. The CDR3 DNA sequence: TGTGCCAGCAGCTCGTTCGGGACAGGGGTAGGGTACGAGCAGTACTTC. Amino acid sequence: CASSSFGTGVGYEQYF.

V gene TRBV5-1 combines with J gene TRBJ2-1; D possibly matches TRBD1 or TRBD2 (5 bases each). This CDR3 contains 14 residues. Per germline, CDR1 SGHRS and CDR2 YFSETQ. The V and J ends lost 4 bases and 5 bases respectively, with 13 bases between them. CDR3 in DNA: TGCGCCAGCAGCCGCCGGGACCGAGACAATGAGCAGTTCTTC. The encoded protein is CASSRRDRDNEQFF.

A few counts support this clone. This chain uses TRBV10-3 with TRBJ2-5; D is uncertain. The CDR3 length is 13 residues. CDR1 and CDR2 (germline): ENHRY, SYGVKD. V was trimmed by 10 bases and J by 1 base, leaving 13 bases between them. The CDR3 here is CATSAVPQETQYF. The CDR3 DNA reads as TGTGCCACCTCGGCCGTGCCCCAAGAGACCCAGTACTTC.

The chain is built from TRBV6-4 and TRBJ2-1, with a tentative D call TRBD2 (5 bases). This CDR3 spans 16 amino acids. Trimming removed 3 bases from V and 2 bases from J, with 14 bases in between. The V gene's germline CDR1 is MRHNA and CDR2 SNTAGT. The CDR3 sequence: CASSELVARPYNEQFF. Here the CDR3 DNA reads TGTGCCAGCAGTGAATTGGTAGCGCGACCCTACAATGAGCAGTTCTTC.

The chain employs TRBV7-9 and TRBJ2-5; D gene uncertain. From germline, CDR1 is SEHNR and CDR2 FQNEAQ (reference sequence). V lost 1 base, J lost 4 bases, and 16 bases lay in between. CDR3 length: 16 amino acids. The CDR3 here is CASSLVARVDGETQYF. For the CDR3, the DNA is TGTGCCAGCAGCTTAGTGGCCAGAGTTGACGGAGAGACCCAGTACTTC.

The chain recombines TRBV6-1 with TRBJ2-1, with no clear D. Germline loops: CDR1 MNHNS, CDR2 SASEGT. V gave up 5 bases and J gave up 5 bases, with 7 bases separating them. CDR3 length equals 12 residues. The CDR3 is CASSSKHNEQFF. DNA for the CDR3: TGTGCCAGCAGTTCCAAACACAATGAGCAGTTCTTC.

The V and J genes are TRBV21-1 and TRBJ1-2. TRBV21-1 is given as a pseudogene. CDR3 length: 16 amino acids. CDR3 nucleotide sequence: TGTGCCAGCAGCTCTAGTAGGCCCCGAAAACCCTATGGCTACACCTTC. Translation: CASSSSRPRKPYGYTF.

The chain recombines TRBV6-1 with TRBJ1-1; D not resolved. Per germline, CDR1 MNHNS and CDR2 SASEGT. V dropped 4 bases and J dropped 3 bases, with 9 bases sitting between them. The CDR3 is made up of 13 amino acids. CDR3 loop: CASSAGFDTEAFF. The CDR3 DNA reads as TGTGCCAGCAGTGCCGGGTTCGACACTGAAGCTTTCTTT.

The V call is TRBV6-1, the J call TRBJ1-2; D gene unclear. The CDR3 loop spans 11 amino acids. With 7 bases removed from V and 8 bases from J, the gap between germline ends came to 11 bases. CDR1 MNHNS and CDR2 SASEGT come from the germline V gene. CDR3 residues: CASTQDWGYTF. DNA for the CDR3: TGTGCCAGCACCCAGGACTGGGGCTACACCTTC.

The rearrangement links TRBV7-6 to TRBJ1-6; unclear D gene. Germline CDR1 is SGHVS and CDR2 is FNYEAQ. V lost 3 bases and J 7 bases, leaving 7 bases between the germline ends. CDR3 length equals 13 residues. CDR3 residues: CASSLSANSPLHF. CDR3 nucleotide sequence: TGTGCCAGCAGCTTGAGTGCGAATTCACCCCTCCACTTT.

The J gene is TRBJ1-1, the V gene TRBV5-4, with a possible D match to TRBD1 (5 bases). Trimming removed 4 bases from V and 1 base from J, with 11 bases in between. Germline V CDR1 and CDR2: SGHNT, YYREEE (reference sequence). The CDR3 is made up of 14 amino acids. In DNA, the CDR3 is TGTGCCAGCAGCCATCAGGGTCCGAACACTGAAGCTTTCTTT. Its translation: CASSHQGPNTEAFF.

The chain is built from TRBV7-3 and TRBJ2-1; D may be TRBD1 (6 bases). V lost 5 bases to trimming and J lost 11 bases, with 16 bases between them. This CDR3 is 13 amino acids long. Germline V gene lookup returns CDR1 SGHTA and CDR2 FQGTGA. This CDR3 is CASSPESGTQQFF. CDR3 in DNA: TGTGCCAGCAGCCCGGAATCCGGGACACAGCAGTTCTTC.

This chain connects TRBV9 to TRBJ2-1, with TRBD2 matching 9 bases. Germline V gene data show CDR1 as SGDLS and CDR2 as YYNGEE. The CDR3 is 20 amino acids. V lost 1 base and J lost 7; bases outside the gene matches: 21. The CDR3 spells CASSVLVGSGSFSSRNEQFF. CDR3 DNA: TGTGCCAGCAGCGTACTCGTGGGTAGCGGGAGTTTCTCTAGTCGTAATGAGCAGTTCTTC.

The chain combines TRBV7-8 with TRBJ2-1; 7 nucleotides line up with TRBD1. J was trimmed by 6 bases and V by 5 bases; bases with no gene match: 10. Per the germline V gene, CDR1 is SGHVS and CDR2 is FQNEAQ. CDR3 length: 15 amino acids. This chain's CDR3 is CASSRGGQERNEQFF. DNA for the CDR3: TGTGCCAGCAGCCGGGGCGGACAGGAACGCAATGAGCAGTTCTTC.

The chain recombines TRBV2 with TRBJ2-5; a weak D match, TRBD1 (5 bases). The CDR3 runs to 13 residues. The V gene's germline CDR1 is SNHLY and CDR2 FYNNEI. The V gene lost 7 bases and the J gene lost 4 bases, with 13 bases spanning the gap. The CDR3 DNA reads as TGTGCCAGCACCCGGACAAGATCAGAGACCCAGTACTTC. Translated, it gives CASTRTRSETQYF.

This sequence joins TRBV27 and TRBJ2-7; D possibly uses TRBD1 or TRBD2 (5 bases each). Germline V gives CDR1 MNHEY, CDR2 SMNVEV (reference sequence). V was clipped by 10 bases and J by 2 bases, with 15 bases between them. The length of the CDR3 is 13 residues. CDR3 region: CATGQDAAYEQYF. The CDR3 DNA reads as TGTGCCACGGGGCAGGACGCCGCCTACGAGCAGTACTTC.